This T cell receptor beta chain was recorded in a study of CD8 T cells in ankylosing spondylitis (dated by TCRdb to the late 2010s). General notes on the study: T cell receptor beta repertoires were profiled in healthy donors and ankylosing spondylitis patients so that disease-linked TCR variants could be found. In total, the full study cohort was made up of about 110 healthy donors and 25 ankylosing spondylitis patients. Samples of peripheral blood were taken, and for ankylosing spondylitis patients, synovial fluid was collected as well.

The CDR3 contains 16 residues, cysteine and phenylalanine counted. This entry keeps only the CDR3 DNA: 48 bases, framed from base 1. Here V drops 0 bases and J drops 0 bases, and the junction holds 1 base not matched to any gene. Based on the germline V gene, the CDR1 and CDR2 sequences are KGHDR and SFDVKD. The run used an Illumina HiSeq 2500. TCR beta libraries were prepared by quantitative 5'-RACE with molecular barcodes. Regarding the original processing steps: A new computational method, built on a probabilistic model of VDJ rearrangement, was used to identify disease-linked TCR variants. TCRdb itself trimmed the public reads at Q25 with fastp, ran MiXCR and retained productive beta chains. Identical CDR3 protein sequences are pooled into one entry, listed with their most common genes and DNA. Here the V and J calls rest on TCRdb's processing, not on the authors' analysis. The sample records more than 600,000 distinct CDR3 sequences, under 20% of which are singletons. The ten largest clones add up to about 20% of the sample.

Regarding this clonotype: This clone's antigen is unknown. Per-base quality was not reported, and no clone a single base away is much larger than it.

Study-wide conclusions, independent of this receptor: A TCR beta motif made up of several highly homologous amino acid variants appeared to be characteristic of blood from ankylosing spondylitis patients. Some motif variants were previously reported in synovial fluid and blood of reactive arthritis patients, suggesting common disease-initiation mechanisms. The disease-linked clones had a CD8+ phenotype and were found at relatively low frequencies in peripheral blood. According to the report, matched synovial fluid samples from ankylosing spondylitis patients were significantly enriched for the disease-linked clones.

In this chain, TRBV24-1 is recombined with TRBJ2-3; TRBD1 agrees with 8 junctional bases. Sequencing input: blood, either unsorted or a sorted T cell fraction (not recorded which). The receptor comes from a male donor with ankylosing spondylitis. The DNA reads as follows: TGTGCCACCAGTGATTTGCAGGGGGCGAGCACAGATACGCAGTATTTT. This encodes CATSDLQGASTDTQYF.